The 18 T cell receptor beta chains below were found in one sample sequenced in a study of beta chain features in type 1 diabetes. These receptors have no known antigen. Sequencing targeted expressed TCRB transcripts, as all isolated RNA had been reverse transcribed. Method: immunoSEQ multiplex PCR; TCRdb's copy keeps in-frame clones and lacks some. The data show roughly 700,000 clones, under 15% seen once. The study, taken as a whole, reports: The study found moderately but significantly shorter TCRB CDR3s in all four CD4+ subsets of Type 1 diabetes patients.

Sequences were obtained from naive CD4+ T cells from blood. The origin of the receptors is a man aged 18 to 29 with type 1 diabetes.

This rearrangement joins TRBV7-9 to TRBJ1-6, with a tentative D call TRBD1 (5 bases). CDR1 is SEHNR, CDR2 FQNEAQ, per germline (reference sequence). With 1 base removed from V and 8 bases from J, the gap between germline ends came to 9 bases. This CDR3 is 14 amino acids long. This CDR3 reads CASSLGGMDSPLHF. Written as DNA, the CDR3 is TGTGCCAGCAGCTTAGGGGGGATGGATTCACCCCTCCACTTT.

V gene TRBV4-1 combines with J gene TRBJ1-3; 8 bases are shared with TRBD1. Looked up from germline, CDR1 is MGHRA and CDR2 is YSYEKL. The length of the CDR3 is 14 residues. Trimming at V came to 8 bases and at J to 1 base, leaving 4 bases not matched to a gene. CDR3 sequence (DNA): TGCGCCAGCGGGGGACAGGCTTCTGGAAACACCATATATTTT. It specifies CASGGQASGNTIYF.

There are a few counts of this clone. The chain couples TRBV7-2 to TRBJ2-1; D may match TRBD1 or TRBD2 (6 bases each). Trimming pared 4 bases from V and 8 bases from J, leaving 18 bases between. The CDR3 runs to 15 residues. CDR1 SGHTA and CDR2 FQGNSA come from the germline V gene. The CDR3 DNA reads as TGTGCCAGCAGCTACTATTATGGGGGGCGGGATGAGCAGTTCTTC. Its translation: CASSYYYGGRDEQFF.

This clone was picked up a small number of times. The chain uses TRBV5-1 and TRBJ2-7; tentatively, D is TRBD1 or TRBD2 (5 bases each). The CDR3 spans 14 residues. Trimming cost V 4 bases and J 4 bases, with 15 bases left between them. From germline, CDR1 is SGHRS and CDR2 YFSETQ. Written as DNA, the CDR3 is TGCGCCAGCAGCCCTGGGACGCCAGGATACGAGCAGTACTTC. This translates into CASSPGTPGYEQYF.

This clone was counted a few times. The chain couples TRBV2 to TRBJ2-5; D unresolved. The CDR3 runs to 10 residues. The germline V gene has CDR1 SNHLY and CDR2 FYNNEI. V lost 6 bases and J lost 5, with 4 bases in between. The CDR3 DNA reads TGTGCCAGCAGCAGCGAGACCCAGTACTTC. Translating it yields CASSSETQYF. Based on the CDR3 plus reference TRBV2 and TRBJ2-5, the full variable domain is EPEVTQTPSHQVTQMGQEVILRCVPISNHLYFYWYRQILGQKVEFLVSFYNNEISEKSEIFDDQFSVERPDGSNFTLKIRSTKLEDSAMYFCASSSETQYFGPGTRLLVL.

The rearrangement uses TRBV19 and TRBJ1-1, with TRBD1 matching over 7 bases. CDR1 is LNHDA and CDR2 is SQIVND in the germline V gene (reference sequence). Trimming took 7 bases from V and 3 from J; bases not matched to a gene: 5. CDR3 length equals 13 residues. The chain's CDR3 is CASKNRGDTEAFF. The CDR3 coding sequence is TGTGCCAGTAAAAACAGGGGTGACACTGAAGCTTTCTTT.

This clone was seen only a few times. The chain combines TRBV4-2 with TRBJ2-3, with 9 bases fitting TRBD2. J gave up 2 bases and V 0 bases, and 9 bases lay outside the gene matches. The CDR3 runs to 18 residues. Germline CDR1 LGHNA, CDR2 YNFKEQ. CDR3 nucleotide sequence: TGTGCCAGCAGCCAAGATCTGGGCGGGGGGGCCAACACAGATACGCAGTATTTT. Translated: CASSQDLGGGANTDTQYF.

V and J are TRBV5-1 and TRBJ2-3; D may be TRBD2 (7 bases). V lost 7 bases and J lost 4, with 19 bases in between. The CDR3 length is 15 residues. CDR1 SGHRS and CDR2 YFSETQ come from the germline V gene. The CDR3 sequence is CASWRGGTVSDTQYF. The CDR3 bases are TGCGCCAGCTGGCGCGGGGGCACCGTCTCAGATACGCAGTATTTT.

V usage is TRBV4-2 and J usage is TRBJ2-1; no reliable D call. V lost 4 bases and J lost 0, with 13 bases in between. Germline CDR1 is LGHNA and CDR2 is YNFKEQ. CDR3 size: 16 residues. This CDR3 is CASSLGMDHSYNEQFF. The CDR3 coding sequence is TGTGCCAGCAGCCTAGGCATGGATCACTCCTACAATGAGCAGTTCTTC.

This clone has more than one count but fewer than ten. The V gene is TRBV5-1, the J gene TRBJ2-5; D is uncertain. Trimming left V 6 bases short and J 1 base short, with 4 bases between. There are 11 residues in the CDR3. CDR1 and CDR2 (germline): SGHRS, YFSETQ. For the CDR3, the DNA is TGCGCCAGCACAGCCCAAGAGACCCAGTACTTC. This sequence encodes CASTAQETQYF.

CDR3 DNA: TGCAGCGCCTCGAAGGCTGAGGAGACCCAGTACTTC. It specifies CSASKAEETQYF. The chain employs TRBV29-1 and TRBJ2-5; D is unresolved. This CDR3 contains 12 residues. Trimming cost V 7 bases and J 5 bases, with 14 bases left between them. Per germline, CDR1 SQVTM and CDR2 ANQGSEA.

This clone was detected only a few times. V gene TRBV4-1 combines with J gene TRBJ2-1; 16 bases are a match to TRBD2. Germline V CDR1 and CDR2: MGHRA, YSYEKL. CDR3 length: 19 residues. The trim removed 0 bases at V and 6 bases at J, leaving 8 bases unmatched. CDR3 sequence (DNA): TGCGCCAGCAGCCAAGACCCGGGACTAGCGGGGGGGCCTATCAATGAGCAGTTCTTC. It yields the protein CASSQDPGLAGGPINEQFF.

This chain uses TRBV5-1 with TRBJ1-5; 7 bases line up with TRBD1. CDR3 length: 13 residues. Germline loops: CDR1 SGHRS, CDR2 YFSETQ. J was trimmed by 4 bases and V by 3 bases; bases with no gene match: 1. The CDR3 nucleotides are TGCGCCAGCAGCTCGACAGGGAATCAGCCCCAGCATTTT. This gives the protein CASSSTGNQPQHF.

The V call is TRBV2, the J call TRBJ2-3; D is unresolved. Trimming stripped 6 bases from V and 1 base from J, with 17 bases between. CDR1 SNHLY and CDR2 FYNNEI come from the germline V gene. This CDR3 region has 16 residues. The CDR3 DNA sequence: TGTGCCAGCAGCGTTCTCGACTGGCTCGGCACAGATACGCAGTATTTT. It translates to CASSVLDWLGTDTQYF.

CDR3 coding DNA: TGCGCCAGCAGTCAATCTTCAGGGGATCAGCCCCAGCATTTT. Protein product: CASSQSSGDQPQHF. The rearrangement uses TRBV23-1 and TRBJ1-5, with D perhaps TRBD1 (6 bases). TRBV23-1 is treated as an ORF (open reading frame) with a function not yet certain. The CDR3 is 14 residues long. V lost 0 bases and J lost 5, with 8 bases in between.

The CDR3 reads CANRGDINYGYTF. The CDR3 region has the DNA TGTGCCAATCGAGGGGACATTAACTATGGCTACACCTTC. The chain couples TRBV10-3 to TRBJ1-2; possible D gene TRBD1, 6 bases. Trimming pared 10 bases from V and 1 base from J, leaving 13 bases between. The V gene's germline CDR1 is ENHRY and CDR2 SYGVKD. This CDR3 is built from 13 residues.

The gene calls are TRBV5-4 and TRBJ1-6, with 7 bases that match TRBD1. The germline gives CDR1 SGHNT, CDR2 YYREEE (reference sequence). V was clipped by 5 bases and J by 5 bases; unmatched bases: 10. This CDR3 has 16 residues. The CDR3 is CASRDGQANNNSPLHF. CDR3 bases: TGTGCCAGCAGAGATGGACAGGCGAATAATAATTCACCCCTCCACTTT.

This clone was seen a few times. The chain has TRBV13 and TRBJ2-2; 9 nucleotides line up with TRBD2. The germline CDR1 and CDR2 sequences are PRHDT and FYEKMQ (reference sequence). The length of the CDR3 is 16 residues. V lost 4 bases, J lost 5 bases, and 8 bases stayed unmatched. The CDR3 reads CASSSGTSRKTGELFF. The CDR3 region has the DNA TGTGCCAGCAGCTCCGGGACTAGCCGGAAAACCGGGGAGCTGTTTTTT.